A selection of T cell receptor beta chains follows, all from one sample in a study of shared clonotypes between healthy human individuals. Here immunoSEQ multiplex PCR was the method, and the copy in TCRdb shows in-frame clones only, minus some. The repertoire holds roughly 640,000 clones, with around 74% as singletons. The sequenced material came from memory CD4+ T cells sorted from blood. The receptors here all came from a woman in her twenties or thirties in good health. CDR3s include the opening cysteine and the closing phenylalanine or tryptophan. Fields, in order: CDR3 DNA, CDR3 protein, clone size, J gene, V gene, D gene. A D gene is named only where the DNA matches it firmly. Clone size is stated in some rows and not others, as once, few, many or a class when expanded.

CDR3nt: TGTGCCAGCAGTAACCGACGACTAGCGGGAGAGTCGTCCTACAATGAGCAGTTCTTC; CDR3aa: CASSNRRLAGESSYNEQFF; abundance: -; j_gene: TRBJ2-1; v_gene: TRBV28; d_gene: TRBD2
CDR3nt: TGTGCCAGCAGTTACTTAGACGGGACAGGGATGGGTGGCTACACCTTC; CDR3aa: CASSYLDGTGMGGYTF; abundance: -; j_gene: TRBJ1-2; v_gene: TRBV6-5; d_gene: TRBD1
CDR3nt: TGTGCCAGCAGCATCGGACTTAACACCGGGGAGCTGTTTTTT; CDR3aa: CASSIGLNTGELFF; abundance: once; j_gene: TRBJ2-2; v_gene: TRBV7-9; d_gene: -
CDR3nt: TGTGCCAGCAGTCCACCCCCGGGACAGGCGATCCCTATGGGCTACACCTTC; CDR3aa: CASSPPPGQAIPMGYTF; abundance: once; j_gene: TRBJ1-2; v_gene: TRBV28; d_gene: TRBD1
CDR3nt: TGTGCCAGCAGTGAAGCGCGGGGCGGGAGCACAGATACGCAGTATTTT; CDR3aa: CASSEARGGSTDTQYF; abundance: -; j_gene: TRBJ2-3; v_gene: TRBV2; d_gene: -
CDR3nt: TGTGCCAGCAGTTTTTTTTCAGGACAACAGAGGAGGCCCGGGGAGCTGTTTTTT; CDR3aa: CASSFFSGQQRRPGELFF; abundance: -; j_gene: TRBJ2-2; v_gene: TRBV28; d_gene: -
CDR3nt: TGTGCCAGCAGCTTGAATCGTGTGACAGTTGGAAACACCATATATTTT; CDR3aa: CASSLNRVTVGNTIYF; abundance: once; j_gene: TRBJ1-3; v_gene: TRBV7-9; d_gene: -
CDR3nt: TGTGCCAGTAGTAGGCGGGGACAGGGAATTACTGAAGCTTTCTTT; CDR3aa: CASSRRGQGITEAFF; abundance: -; j_gene: TRBJ1-1; v_gene: TRBV19; d_gene: TRBD1
CDR3nt: TGTGCCAGCTCACACGACAGACTAATATTT; CDR3aa: CASSHDRLIF; abundance: once; j_gene: TRBJ1-4; v_gene: TRBV18; d_gene: -
CDR3nt: TGTGCCAGCAGGGCGAGCTATGGCTACACCTTC; CDR3aa: CASRASYGYTF; abundance: few; j_gene: TRBJ1-2; v_gene: TRBV28; d_gene: -
CDR3nt: TGTGCCAGCAGCTTAGCTTTCGAGAACACTGAAGCTTTCTTT; CDR3aa: CASSLAFENTEAFF; abundance: few; j_gene: TRBJ1-1; v_gene: TRBV7-2; d_gene: -
CDR3nt: TGCGCCAGCAGCTTGGGCGGGAACTCGGGCTACACCTTC; CDR3aa: CASSLGGNSGYTF; abundance: -; j_gene: TRBJ1-2; v_gene: TRBV5-1; d_gene: -
CDR3nt: TGCGCCAGCAGCCTACGACTAGCGGGAACCTACAATGAGCAGTTCTTC; CDR3aa: CASSLRLAGTYNEQFF; abundance: once; j_gene: TRBJ2-1; v_gene: TRBV5-1; d_gene: TRBD2
CDR3nt: TGTGCCAGCAGTACCTGTCCGGCGGGGTCCCGGTGCGAGCAGTACTTC; CDR3aa: CASSTCPAGSRCEQYF; abundance: -; j_gene: TRBJ2-7; v_gene: TRBV28; d_gene: -
CDR3nt: TGTGCCAGCATTGGCTCTGGAAACACCATATATTTT; CDR3aa: CASIGSGNTIYF; abundance: -; j_gene: TRBJ1-3; v_gene: TRBV7-9; d_gene: -
CDR3nt: TGTGCCAGCAGTGGGACCACCGCCTTCACCGGGGAGCTGTTTTTT; CDR3aa: CASSGTTAFTGELFF; abundance: -; j_gene: TRBJ2-2; v_gene: TRBV2; d_gene: -
CDR3nt: TGTGCCAGCAGTGAGCGAAGAAATAACTATGGCTACACCTTC; CDR3aa: CASSERRNNYGYTF; abundance: -; j_gene: TRBJ1-2; v_gene: TRBV2; d_gene: -
CDR3nt: TGCGCCACCCTGAGAGGGGCAGCGGGTCAGAGGGAGACCCAGTACTTC; CDR3aa: CATLRGAAGQRETQYF; abundance: -; j_gene: TRBJ2-5; v_gene: TRBV10-1; d_gene: -
CDR3nt: TGTGCCAGCAGCCAGCAAGAGACCCAGTACTTC; CDR3aa: CASSQQETQYF; abundance: -; j_gene: TRBJ2-5; v_gene: TRBV14; d_gene: -
CDR3nt: TGTGCCAGCAGCTTTCAGAAGGGGGTGCTGAACACTGAAGCTTTCTTT; CDR3aa: CASSFQKGVLNTEAFF; abundance: -; j_gene: TRBJ1-1; v_gene: TRBV7-2; d_gene: -
CDR3nt: TGTGCCAGCATCAGCGTTGTCGGAGGCCGGGGGGAGACCCAGTACTTC; CDR3aa: CASISVVGGRGETQYF; abundance: few; j_gene: TRBJ2-5; v_gene: TRBV2; d_gene: -
CDR3nt: TGTGCCAGCAGTTTTGGACGGATTAATGAAAAACTGTTTTTT; CDR3aa: CASSFGRINEKLFF; abundance: -; j_gene: TRBJ1-4; v_gene: TRBV27; d_gene: -